This T cell receptor (beta chain) was identified in a study of T cell changes during pregnancy in multiple sclerosis. V gave up 4 bases and J gave up 4 bases; unmatched junction bases: 5. Germline CDR1 reads MGHRA; CDR2 reads YSYEKL. CDR3 length: 16 residues. Sequencing used immunoSEQ multiplex PCR; TCRdb keeps in-frame clones, though not all of them. The sample records about 76,000 clones, approximately 93% being singletons. The source of this sequence is a female donor with multiple sclerosis, enrolled in a pregnancy study. The chain employs TRBV4-1 and TRBJ2-7, with 15 positions matching TRBD2. The material sequenced was peripheral blood, taken in the second trimester of pregnancy. The CDR3, as DNA: TGCGCCAGCAGCCTCGGACTAGCGGGGGGGCGATACGAGCAGTACTTC. Translated, it gives CASSLGLAGGRYEQYF.